These 10 T cell receptor beta chains share one sample of origin, sequenced in a study of CD8 T cells in Susac syndrome. Random hexamers primed reverse transcription of about 0.45 to 1 ug RNA. From the immunoSEQ multiplex PCR reads, TCRdb called clonotypes with MiXCR, one entry per CDR3 protein. The sample carries about 140,000 distinct CDR3 sequences, 85% to 95% recorded once. The material sequenced was CD4+ T cells from PBMCs. The receptors derive from a human donor with multiple sclerosis.

This chain uses TRBV4-1 with TRBJ1-5, with a tentative D call TRBD1 (6 bases). The CDR3 totals 16 residues. V lost 2 bases to trimming and J lost 7 bases, with 18 bases between them. Germline V gives CDR1 MGHRA, CDR2 YSYEKL. The CDR3 DNA sequence: TGCGCCAGCAGCCAACCCGGGGGGGGCGCAAACCAGCCCCAGCATTTT. This gives the protein CASSQPGGGANQPQHF.

The chain recombines TRBV7-9 with TRBJ1-5; unclear D gene. CDR3 size: 14 residues. Germline CDR1 and CDR2: SEHNR and FQNEAQ (reference sequence). V was shortened by 5 bases and J by 4 bases, with 12 bases between the two germline ends. In DNA form, the CDR3 reads TGTGCCAGCAGCCCCCGGACCTCTAATCAGCCCCAGCATTTT. Its protein is CASSPRTSNQPQHF.

The sample holds one count of this clonotype. V usage is TRBV2 and J usage is TRBJ1-5; 11 nucleotides match TRBD1. Germline CDR1 SNHLY, CDR2 FYNNEI. The CDR3 loop spans 14 amino acids. The ends lost 7 bases at V and 5 bases at J; junction bases unmatched: 4. The CDR3 is CASIGDRGDQPQHF. The CDR3 DNA is TGTGCCAGCATAGGGGACAGGGGGGATCAGCCCCAGCATTTT.

This clonotype has just one count. The chain combines TRBV2 with TRBJ1-5, with 8 bases identical to TRBD1. Germline trimming cut 4 bases from V and 2 bases from J; bases unmatched to any gene: 10. The CDR3 sequence is 17 residues long. Germline CDR1 reads SNHLY; CDR2 reads FYNNEI. The CDR3 reads CASSVRQGKGGNQPQHF. CDR3 DNA: TGTGCCAGCAGTGTAAGACAGGGGAAAGGCGGCAATCAGCCCCAGCATTTT. The entire variable domain, with the rest obtained from reference TRBV2 and TRBJ1-5, is as follows: EPEVTQTPSHQVTQMGQEVILRCVPISNHLYFYWYRQILGQKVEFLVSFYNNEISEKSEIFDDQFSVERPDGSNFTLKIRSTKLEDSAMYFCASSVRQGKGGNQPQHFGDGTRLSIL.

The count of this clonotype is one. The rearrangement uses TRBV28 and TRBJ1-2; 10 bases match TRBD1. CDR1 and CDR2 (germline): MDHEN, SYDVKM. The V segment lost 7 bases and the J segment 1 base; nucleotides outside the gene matches: 6. CDR3 length equals 15 residues. CDR3 sequence: CASTRRDRGNYGYTF. CDR3 bases: TGTGCCAGCACTCGCCGGGACAGGGGTAACTATGGCTACACCTTC.

This clonotype was picked up one time. The chain carries TRBV7-2 and TRBJ2-5, with D possibly TRBD2 on 5 matching bases. The CDR3 runs 15 residues. CDR1 is SGHTA, CDR2 FQGNSA, per germline. V lost 5 bases to trimming and J lost 0 bases, with 13 bases between them. The CDR3 sequence is CASSANGVYQETQYF. The CDR3, as DNA: TGTGCCAGCAGCGCGAACGGGGTATACCAAGAGACCCAGTACTTC.

In its sample, this clonotype was seen once. The chain uses TRBV23-1 and TRBJ2-7; weak D call: TRBD2 (5 bases). TRBV23-1 is sorted into the ORF group, with uncertain function. Trimming took 7 bases from V and 0 from J, leaving 16 bases between them. This CDR3 has 15 amino acids. CDR3 in amino acids: CASNPTDCFSYEQYF. DNA of the CDR3: TGCGCCAGCAACCCCACGGACTGTTTCTCCTACGAGCAGTACTTC.

The table lists this clonotype with a count of one. The chain combines TRBV9 with TRBJ2-7; D uncertain. With 0 bases removed from V and 2 bases from J, the gap between germline ends came to 12 bases. Germline-derived CDR1 and CDR2 are SGDLS and YYNGEE. The CDR3 contains 15 residues. CDR3 bases: TGTGCCAGCAGCGTAGCTGCAGGTCCTACCTACGAGCAGTACTTC. Residues: CASSVAAGPTYEQYF.

This clonotype was observed a single time. The chain is built from TRBV3-1 and TRBJ1-4, with 7 bases aligning to TRBD1. CDR1 and CDR2 (germline): LGHDT, YNNKEL (reference sequence). This CDR3 region has 14 residues. V was clipped by 1 base and J by 5 bases; unmatched bases: 1. The CDR3 spells CASSQAGGNEKLFF. CDR3 coding DNA: TGTGCCAGCAGCCAAGCAGGGGGAAATGAAAAACTGTTTTTT.

This clonotype has more than one count but fewer than ten. This sequence joins TRBV29-1 and TRBJ2-1; D gene uncertain. Germline V gene lookup returns CDR1 SQVTM and CDR2 ANQGSEA. CDR3 length: 10 residues. The germline V and J ends were trimmed by 7 bases and 7 bases, with 8 bases remaining between them. CDR3 sequence reads: CSGRDNEQFF. Written as DNA, the CDR3 is TGCAGCGGAAGAGATAATGAGCAGTTCTTC.